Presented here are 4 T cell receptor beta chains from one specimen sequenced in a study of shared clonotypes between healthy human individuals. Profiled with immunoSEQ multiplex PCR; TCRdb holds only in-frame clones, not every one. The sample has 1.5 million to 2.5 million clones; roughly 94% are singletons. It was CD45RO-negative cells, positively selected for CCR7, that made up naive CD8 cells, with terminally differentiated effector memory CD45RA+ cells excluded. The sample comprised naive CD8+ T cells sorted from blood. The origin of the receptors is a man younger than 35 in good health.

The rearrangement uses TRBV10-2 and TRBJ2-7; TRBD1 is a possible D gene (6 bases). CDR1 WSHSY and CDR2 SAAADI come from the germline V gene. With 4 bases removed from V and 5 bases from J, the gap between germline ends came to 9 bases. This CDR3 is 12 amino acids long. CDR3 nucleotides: TGCGCCAGCAGTGTACAGGGTGACGAGCAGTACTTC. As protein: CASSVQGDEQYF.

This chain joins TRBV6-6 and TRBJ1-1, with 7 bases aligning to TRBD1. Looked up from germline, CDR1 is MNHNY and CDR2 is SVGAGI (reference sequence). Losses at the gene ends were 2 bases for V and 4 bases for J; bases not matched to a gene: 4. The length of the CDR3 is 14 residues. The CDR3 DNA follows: TGTGCCAGCAGTTACACAGGGGTGGCCACTGAAGCTTTCTTT. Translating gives CASSYTGVATEAFF.

CDR3: CASSRTELYNEQFF. The CDR3 coding sequence is TGTGCCAGCAGCCGTACTGAACTTTACAATGAGCAGTTCTTC. The chain couples TRBV7-9 to TRBJ2-1; no definite D call. The CDR3 is made up of 14 amino acids. Between the trimmed V and J ends, which lost 5 bases and 4 bases, there was a span of 12 bases. Germline assignment: CDR1 SEHNR and CDR2 FQNEAQ (reference sequence).

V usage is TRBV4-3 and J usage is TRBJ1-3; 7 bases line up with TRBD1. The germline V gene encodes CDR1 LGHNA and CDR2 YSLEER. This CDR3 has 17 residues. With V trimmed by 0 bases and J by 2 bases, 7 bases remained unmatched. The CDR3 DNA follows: TGCGCCAGCAGCCAAGATCGTGCACAGGGGCCTGGAAACACCATATATTTT. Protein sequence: CASSQDRAQGPGNTIYF.